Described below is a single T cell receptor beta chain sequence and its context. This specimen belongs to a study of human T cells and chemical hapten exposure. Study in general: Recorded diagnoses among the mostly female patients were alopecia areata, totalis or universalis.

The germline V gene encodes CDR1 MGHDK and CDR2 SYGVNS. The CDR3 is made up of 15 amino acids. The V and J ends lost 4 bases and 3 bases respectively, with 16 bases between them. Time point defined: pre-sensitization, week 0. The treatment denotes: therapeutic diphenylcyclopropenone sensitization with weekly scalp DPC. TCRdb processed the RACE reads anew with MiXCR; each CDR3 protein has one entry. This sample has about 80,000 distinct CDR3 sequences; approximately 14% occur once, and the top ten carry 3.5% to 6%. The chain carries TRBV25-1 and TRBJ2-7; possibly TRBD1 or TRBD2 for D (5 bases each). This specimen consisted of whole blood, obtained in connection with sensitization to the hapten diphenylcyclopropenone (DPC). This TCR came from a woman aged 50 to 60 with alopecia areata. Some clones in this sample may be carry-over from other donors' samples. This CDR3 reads CASSAPGTGYYEQYF. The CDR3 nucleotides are TGTGCCAGCAGTGCCCCCGGGACGGGATACTACGAGCAGTACTTC.